The present T cell receptor (beta chain) was sequenced within a study of shared clonotypes between healthy human individuals. Several immunoSEQ plates received, in even portions, the genomic DNA of each subset. Sequencing used immunoSEQ multiplex PCR; TCRdb keeps in-frame clones, though not all of them. The sample lists about 2,100,000 clones, roughly 91% occurring once. In the naive CD8 group, cells lacked CD45RO and were positively selected for CCR7, so terminally differentiated effector memory CD45RA+ cells were left out. The CDR3 has 15 residues. Trimming removed 3 bases from V and 0 bases from J, with 9 bases in between. Germline CDR1 reads LNHDA; CDR2 reads SQIVND (reference sequence).

V gene TRBV19 combines with J gene TRBJ1-5; D call uncertain. This sequence was found in a man between 18 and 35 years old in good health. Some clones in this sample may be carry-over from other donors' samples. The sequencing sample was made of naive CD8+ T cells from PBMCs. The CDR3 DNA sequence: TGTGCCAGTAGTATCGGCAGACATAGCAATCAGCCCCAGCATTTT. It yields the protein CASSIGRHSNQPQHF.